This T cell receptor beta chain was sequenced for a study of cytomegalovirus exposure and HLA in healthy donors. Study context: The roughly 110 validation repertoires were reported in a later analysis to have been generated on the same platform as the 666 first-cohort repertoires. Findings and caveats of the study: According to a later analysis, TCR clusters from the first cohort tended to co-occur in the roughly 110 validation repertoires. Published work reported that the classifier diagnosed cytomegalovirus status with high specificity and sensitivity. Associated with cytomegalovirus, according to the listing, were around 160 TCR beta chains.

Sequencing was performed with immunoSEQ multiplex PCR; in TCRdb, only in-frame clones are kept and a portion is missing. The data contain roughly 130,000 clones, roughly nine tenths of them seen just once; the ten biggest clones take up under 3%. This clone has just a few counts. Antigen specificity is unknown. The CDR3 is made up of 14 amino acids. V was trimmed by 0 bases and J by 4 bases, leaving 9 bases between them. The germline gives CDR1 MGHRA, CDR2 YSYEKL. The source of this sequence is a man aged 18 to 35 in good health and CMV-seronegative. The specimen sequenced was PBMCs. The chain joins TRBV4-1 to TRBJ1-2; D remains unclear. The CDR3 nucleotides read TGCGCCAGCAGCCAAGAAAAGCGGGTCTATGGCTACACCTTC. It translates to CASSQEKRVYGYTF.